This T cell receptor (beta chain) was found in a study of CD8+ T cells in alopecia areata. Following extraction, RNA underwent reverse transcription to cDNA, which served as the sequencing template. Assay used: immunoSEQ multiplex PCR; TCRdb lists only in-frame clones, some missing. Of 65,000 to 100,000 clones listed, just over 50% are singletons. Individuals with alopecia areata gave both lesional scalp punch biopsies and peripheral blood for collection. Study results and limitations: Unlike in mice, where it was clearer, TCR sharing across patients was less clear, possibly HLA-related.

Germline V gene data show CDR1 as SQVTM and CDR2 as ANQGSEA. With 7 bases removed from V and 4 bases from J, the gap between germline ends came to 16 bases. CDR3 length: 13 amino acids. Concerning this clone itself: The antigen is undetermined.

The V call is TRBV29-1, the J call TRBJ1-2, with D tentatively TRBD1 (5 bases). The sequence derives from a human donor with alopecia areata. The sample consisted of NKG2D-high CD8+ T cells sorted from blood. The CDR3 reads CSALGGEVYGYTF. In DNA form, the CDR3 reads TGCAGCGCTCTGGGGGGGGAGGTCTATGGCTACACCTTC.